This T cell receptor beta chain was sequenced during a study of vaccination effects on CD4 cells after COVID-19. In the case of this clone: Its target is unknown.

Sequencing used immunoSEQ multiplex PCR; TCRdb keeps in-frame clones, though not all of them. The table shows over 50,000 clones, with approximately 73% occurring only once. Sequencing was preceded by expansion of antigen-specific CD4+ T cells with viral peptide pools in the ViraFEST assay. It was after approximately 11 days of culture that CD4+ T cells were isolated. As their vaccination, participants received two doses of either BNT162b2 or mRNA-1273. The clonotype comes from a human donor who received a COVID-19 vaccine. The material sequenced was CD4+ T cells from PBMCs cultured with HCoV-229E spike peptides, taken after COVID-19 vaccination.

CDR3 residues: CASSLSGTGGNGYTF. CDR3 DNA sequence: TGCGCCAGCAGCTTGTCTGGGACAGGGGGCAATGGCTACACCTTC. The chain combines TRBV5-1 with TRBJ1-2, with 12 bases lining up with TRBD1. Germline trimming cut 1 base from V and 6 bases from J; bases unmatched to any gene: 4. Germline values: CDR1 SGHRS, CDR2 YFSETQ. This CDR3 is built from 15 residues. The full variable domain, completed using reference TRBV5-1 and TRBJ1-2, is KAGVTQTPRYLIKTRGQQVTLSCSPISGHRSVSWYQQTPGQGLQFLFEYFSETQRNKGNFPGRFSGRQFSNSRSEMNVSTLELGDSALYLCASSLSGTGGNGYTFGSGTRLTVV.